The subject of this entry is one TCR beta chain. Its matching antigen is unknown. TCR alpha and TCR beta cDNA libraries carrying sample barcodes and UMIs came from 5'RACE with constant-segment primers. TCRdb analysed the 5' RACE reads with MiXCR anew, one entry per CDR3 protein. This sample has more than 110,000 distinct CDR3 sequences, with 13% to 15% found just once. This sample stems from a study of T-cell memory formation after mild COVID-19. Germline V CDR1 and CDR2: LNHDA, SQIVND (reference sequence). Losses at the gene ends were 3 bases for V and 6 bases for J; bases not matched to a gene: 2. The CDR3 consists of 14 residues. Study observations and caveats: Certain responding clones were present in pre-infection memory, suggesting participation of cross-reactive memory.

Sequenced sample: PBMCs or a T cell subset sorted from them (not recorded which). This receptor was obtained from an adult woman who had mild COVID-19 (a few samples of this study predate the infection). Cell type and time point are not known. The chain combines TRBV19 with TRBJ1-5; 10 nucleotides align to TRBD1. The CDR3 spells CASSMGQGFQPQHF. DNA for the CDR3: TGTGCCAGTAGTATGGGACAGGGGTTTCAGCCCCAGCATTTT.